This is a list of T cell receptor beta chains from one sample in a study of cytomegalovirus exposure and HLA in healthy donors. The table came from immunoSEQ multiplex PCR; TCRdb's copy has only in-frame clones and leaves some out. The table shows roughly 200,000 clones, with about 80% occurring only once. The specimen sequenced was PBMCs. Receptors originate from a man under 40 in good health and CMV-seronegative. The CDR3 runs from the conserved cysteine through the conserved F or W. A D gene is named only where the DNA matches it firmly. Rows may omit the clone size; those that give it use once, few, many or a size class.

.,TRBV6-1,TRBD1,TRBJ2-3,TGTGCCAGCAGTGATCCGGGACAGGGGGAGGGTACGCAGTATTTT,CASSDPGQGEGTQYF
.,TRBV5-1,TRBD2,TRBJ2-3,TGCGCCAGCAGCTTGGAACTAGCGGGAGGGAAAGATACGCAGTATTTT,CASSLELAGGKDTQYF
few,TRBV29-1,.,TRBJ1-2,TGCAGCGTCGACAATGGCTACACCTTC,CSVDNGYTF
.,TRBV11-2,TRBD2,TRBJ2-1,TGTGCCAGCAGCTTAGATCACCGGACTAGCGGGGGGAGCTCCTACAATGAGCAGTTCTTC,CASSLDHRTSGGSSYNEQFF
.,TRBV10-3,.,TRBJ1-2,TGTGCCATCAGTGAGGGCCGAGGAGGGGCAATCTATGGCTACACCTTC,CAISEGRGGAIYGYTF
.,TRBV7-8,TRBD1,TRBJ2-1,TGTGCCAGCACCTCGGACAGGCAATCCTACAATGAGCAGTTCTTC,CASTSDRQSYNEQFF
.,TRBV19,.,TRBJ2-7,TGTGCCAGTAGTATTTCGGGGGGCATGTACGAGCAGTACTTC,CASSISGGMYEQYF
.,TRBV28,.,TRBJ2-4,TGTGCCAGCAGTTCCGGTTTAGGACTAGCCAAAAACATTCAGTACTTC,CASSSGLGLAKNIQYF
.,TRBV27,TRBD1,TRBJ2-7,TGTGCCAGCAGAGAAATAAACAGGGGGCGCAGCTACGAGCAGTACTTC,CASREINRGRSYEQYF
.,TRBV5-1,TRBD1,TRBJ2-3,TGCGCCAGCAGCTGGACAGGGGCCAGCACAGATACGCAGTATTTT,CASSWTGASTDTQYF
few,TRBV6-1,.,TRBJ1-5,TGTGCCAGCAGTGAAGGGACAGATCATCAGCCCCAGCATTTT,CASSEGTDHQPQHF
.,TRBV11-3,TRBD2,TRBJ2-3,TGTGCCAGCAGCCCCGGACTAGCGGGAGCGAGGGATACGCAGTATTTT,CASSPGLAGARDTQYF
.,TRBV5-1,.,TRBJ2-5,TGCGCCAGCAGCTTGCTGGAGACCCAGTACTTC,CASSLLETQYF
.,TRBV2,.,TRBJ2-7,TGTGCCAGCAGAGGATGGACAGATCCCTACGAGCAGTACTTC,CASRGWTDPYEQYF
.,TRBV7-2,.,TRBJ2-7,TGTGCCAGCAGCCCTTGGCTCCCGCGGGCTTACGAGCAGTACTTC,CASSPWLPRAYEQYF
few,TRBV4-1,.,TRBJ1-1,TGCGCCAGCAGCCAAGGTCCGGTAGGGGTTGACACTGAAGCTTTCTTT,CASSQGPVGVDTEAFF
.,TRBV13,TRBD1,TRBJ2-6,TGTGCCAGCAGGAAAGGAGGGACAGGGAGGTCCGGGGCCAACGTCCTGACTTTC,CASRKGGTGRSGANVLTF
.,TRBV6-5,.,TRBJ2-7,TGTGCCAGCAGTTCACGTGCGCCCTTCGACGAGCAGTACTTC,CASSSRAPFDEQYF
.,TRBV7-2,.,TRBJ1-3,TGTGCCAGCAGCTTAGAAGGCAGGGAGGTTGACACCATATATTTT,CASSLEGREVDTIYF
once,TRBV6-6,.,TRBJ2-2,TGTGCCAGCAGTTACGTCGGTAGCGCGAACACCGGGGAGCTGTTTTTT,CASSYVGSANTGELFF
.,TRBV7-9,.,TRBJ2-3,TGTGCCAGCAGCTCAACCGGGACAAAAAGCACAGATACGCAGTATTTT,CASSSTGTKSTDTQYF
.,TRBV5-1,.,TRBJ2-1,TGCGCCAGCAGCTACGGGGTTTACAATGAGCAGTTCTTC,CASSYGVYNEQFF
.,TRBV6-5,.,TRBJ2-5,TGTGCCAGCAGTCAATTCCGGACAGTCCAAGAGACCCAGTACTTC,CASSQFRTVQETQYF
.,TRBV30,.,TRBJ1-4,TGTGCCTGGAGCTCAGGTCGGGATCATGAAAAACTGTTTTTT,CAWSSGRDHEKLFF
.,TRBV5-1,.,TRBJ1-1,TGCGCCAGCAGCAACGACCCAACCGGGAGTTTCCGAAAGAACACTGAAGCTTTCTTT,CASSNDPTGSFRKNTEAFF
.,TRBV28,TRBD1,TRBJ1-5,TGTGCCAGCAGTCCACAGAGGACAGGGGGGAATCAGCCCCAGCATTTT,CASSPQRTGGNQPQHF
.,TRBV4-1,.,TRBJ2-5,TGCGCCAGCAGCCAAGTAGTCCACGCGCAAGAGACCCAGTACTTC,CASSQVVHAQETQYF
.,TRBV7-2,.,TRBJ1-2,TGTGCCAGCAGCTTAGCGCAGGGGAACTATGGCTACACCTTC,CASSLAQGNYGYTF
.,TRBV9,TRBD1,TRBJ1-5,TGTGCCAGCAGCTCCTGCCGACAGGGACAACAGCCCCAGCATTTT,CASSSCRQGQQPQHF
once,TRBV11-2,.,TRBJ2-7,TGTGCCAGCAGCTTAGCCGGGGGAACCTACGAGCAGTACTTC,CASSLAGGTYEQYF
.,TRBV6-5,.,TRBJ1-1,TGTGCCAGCAGTTTCACAGGGTTGAACACTGAGGCTTTCTTT,CASSFTGLNTEAFF
many,TRBV25-1,TRBD1,TRBJ2-2,TGTGCCAGCAGTGAAGGGACAGGGGACACCGGGGAGCTGTTTTTT,CASSEGTGDTGELFF
.,TRBV5-1,.,TRBJ2-7,TGCGCCAGCACCTCACAAGGGGTCGAGCAGTACTTC,CASTSQGVEQYF
.,TRBV5-1,TRBD2,TRBJ2-7,TGCGCCAGCAGCCCTCAGACTAGCGGGACCTACGAGCAGTACTTC,CASSPQTSGTYEQYF
.,TRBV28,.,TRBJ1-4,TGTGCCAGCAGTCGATCCGGGGTTTTCAAAGAAAAACTGTTTTTT,CASSRSGVFKEKLFF
.,TRBV7-9,.,TRBJ1-5,TGTGCCAGCAGCTTCTCGGGGGATCAGCCCCAGCATTTT,CASSFSGDQPQHF
.,TRBV15,TRBD2,TRBJ2-5,TGTGCCACCACGGGTGGTAGCGGGTACCAAGAGACCCAGTACTTC,CATTGGSGYQETQYF
.,TRBV6-4,TRBD2,TRBJ2-7,TGTGCCAGCAGTGGACTAGCGGGAGTGATCTACGAGCAGTACTTC,CASSGLAGVIYEQYF
once,TRBV5-1,TRBD2,TRBJ2-1,TGCGCCAGCAGCTTAACCGGGACTAGCGGGAGGGCCGTTCATGAGCAGTTCTTC,CASSLTGTSGRAVHEQFF
.,TRBV6-7,.,TRBJ2-1,TGTGCCAGCAGTTATTCCCCCTGGGAGCGAGCGCTGGGGGAGCAGTTCTTC,CASSYSPWERALGEQFF
.,TRBV6-5,TRBD2,TRBJ2-7,TGTGCCAGCAGTTACCACCGACTAGCGGTCTCCTACGAGCAGTACTTC,CASSYHRLAVSYEQYF
.,TRBV5-5,TRBD2,TRBJ2-3,TGTGCCAGCACCCCACCTGGAGTAGCGGGACGCACAGATACGCAGTATTTT,CASTPPGVAGRTDTQYF
.,TRBV6-6,.,TRBJ2-3,TGTGCCAGCAGTTACGCAGGGGATACGCAGTATTTT,CASSYAGDTQYF
few,TRBV6-1,TRBD2,TRBJ2-7,TGTGCCACTGGCGGGCTAGCGGGACCTGGAGAGCAGTACTTC,CATGGLAGPGEQYF
.,TRBV7-8,.,TRBJ1-1,TGTGCCAGCGGAGTTAACACTGAAGCTTTCTTT,CASGVNTEAFF
.,TRBV6-1,.,TRBJ1-1,TGTGCCAGCAGTGAGGAGCCCGGGGTGGGCACTGAAGCTTTCTTT,CASSEEPGVGTEAFF
.,TRBV28,TRBD1,TRBJ1-2,TGTGCCAGCAGGTCCGGACAGGGGGCGAAAGGCTACACCTTC,CASRSGQGAKGYTF
few,TRBV23-1,.,TRBJ2-5,TGCGCCAGCAGTGCAGGGTTCCAAGAGACCCAGTACTTC,CASSAGFQETQYF
.,TRBV25-1,TRBD1,TRBJ2-5,TGTGCCAGCAGTGAATTCAGACAGGGATCAGAGACCCAGTACTTC,CASSEFRQGSETQYF
.,TRBV5-1,.,TRBJ2-1,TGCGCCAGCGGACCACGTGGACGGGAATACAATGAGCAGTTCTTC,CASGPRGREYNEQFF
.,TRBV18,.,TRBJ2-2,TGTGCCAGCTCACCCATCGGGGAGCTGTTTTTT,CASSPIGELFF
.,TRBV27,.,TRBJ1-2,TGTGCCAGCAGTCGGGAGGGGGGGCGGAATGGCTACACCTTC,CASSREGGRNGYTF
few,TRBV5-6,.,TRBJ2-2,TGTGCCAGCAGCTTGAACTTCCTTTACACCGGGGAGCTGTTTTTT,CASSLNFLYTGELFF
.,TRBV10-1,TRBD1,TRBJ1-2,TGCGCCAGCAGTGGTAATCCGACAGGGAGTGGCTACACCTTC,CASSGNPTGSGYTF
.,TRBV2,.,TRBJ2-3,TGTGCCACAAACTACCGGACAGAAGGCACAGATACGCAGTATTTT,CATNYRTEGTDTQYF
once,TRBV27,TRBD2,TRBJ2-3,TGTGCCAGCAGTTGGACTAGCGGGAGTTCAGATACGCAGTATTTT,CASSWTSGSSDTQYF
.,TRBV5-1,TRBD2,TRBJ2-7,TGCGCCAGCAGCCCAAGGACTAGCGGGAGTGCTTTCTACGAGCAGTACTTC,CASSPRTSGSAFYEQYF
.,TRBV6-1,TRBD1,TRBJ2-7,TGTGCCAGCAGTGAATGGGGACAGGGGGTCTACGAGCAGTACTTC,CASSEWGQGVYEQYF
.,TRBV19,TRBD1,TRBJ2-5,TGTGCCAGTAGTACACTCCCGACGACAGGGGGATACCAAGAGACCCAGTACTTC,CASSTLPTTGGYQETQYF
few,TRBV6-5,TRBD1,TRBJ2-1,TGTGCCAGCAGTGCGACAGGGGGTGCTTACAATGAGCAGTTCTTC,CASSATGGAYNEQFF